Shown below are 5 T cell receptor beta chains from a single sample sequenced in a study of T cells in narcolepsy listed by TCRdb under 2018. Library preparation was by the immunoSEQ multiplex PCR assay. TCRdb limited this immuneACCESS table to in-frame rearrangements with V and J called. A share of clones is missing; checked studies link under half to unresolved V genes, and the rest is unexplained. The sample contains some 35,000 clones, 82% of them found a single time. The ten largest clones add up to 2.5% of the sample. Sequenced sample: CD45RA- memory CD4+ T cells from PBMCs. Taken with the paper, the label for cell subset or site translates to: memory T cells sorted ex vivo from peripheral blood. The source of these receptors is a human donor with narcolepsy.

The chain uses TRBV5-6 and TRBJ1-2; no definite D call. The germline gives CDR1 SGHDT, CDR2 YYEEEE. V lost 4 bases to trimming and J lost 4 bases, with 17 bases between them. The CDR3 extends over 15 amino acids. CDR3 sequence: CASSSRARFSYGYTF. The CDR3 DNA sequence: TGTGCCAGCAGCAGTCGGGCCAGGTTCTCCTATGGCTACACCTTC.

The chain combines TRBV28 with TRBJ1-2; 9 positions match TRBD1. The germline V gene has CDR1 MDHEN and CDR2 SYDVKM. With V trimmed by 6 bases and J by 7 bases, 6 bases remained unmatched. The CDR3 is made up of 13 amino acids. The CDR3 nucleotides read TGTGCCAGCAGGATACAGGGGGCGCTTGGCTACACCTTC. This gives the protein CASRIQGALGYTF.

The chain links TRBV19 to TRBJ1-5; D call uncertain. The V end lost 4 bases, the J end lost 2 bases, and 15 bases lay between the germline ends. Germline assignment: CDR1 LNHDA and CDR2 SQIVND (reference sequence). The CDR3 is 16 amino acids. The CDR3: CASSTRSYGGNQPQHF. The CDR3 DNA is TGTGCCAGTAGTACCCGATCGTATGGCGGCAATCAGCCCCAGCATTTT.

The V gene is TRBV7-3, the J gene TRBJ2-3; 7 bases agree with TRBD1. Per the germline V gene, CDR1 is SGHTA and CDR2 is FQGTGA. CDR3 length: 16 amino acids. V trimming: 3 bases; J trimming: 3 bases; junction bases outside the gene matches: 9. CDR3: CASSLSTGAVTDTQYF. CDR3 DNA sequence: TGTGCCAGCAGCTTGTCAACAGGGGCCGTTACAGATACGCAGTATTTT.

This chain connects TRBV11-2 to TRBJ2-1; 7 bases agree with TRBD2. This CDR3 is 14 amino acids long. The germline CDR1 and CDR2 sequences are SGHAT and FQNNGV. The trim removed 8 bases at V and 0 bases at J, leaving 4 bases unmatched. The CDR3 nucleotides are TGTGCCAGCCGGGGGGACTACTCCTACAATGAGCAGTTCTTC. Translating it yields CASRGDYSYNEQFF.